One and the same sample provided the 21 T cell receptor beta chains below, sequenced in a study of beta chain features in type 1 diabetes. The isolated RNA, all of it, was reverse transcribed, so expressed TCRB transcripts were what got sequenced. Sequencing was performed with immunoSEQ multiplex PCR; in TCRdb, only in-frame clones are kept and a portion is missing. Of over 150,000 clones in the sample, less than 15% were seen once. Material for sequencing was central memory CD4+ T cells from blood. The receptor set was obtained from a woman between 18 and 29 years old in good health.

This clone was observed a few times. The V and J genes are TRBV29-1 and TRBJ2-7; the D gene is possibly TRBD1 (5 bases). Trimming pared 4 bases from V and 0 bases from J, leaving 7 bases between. Per the germline V gene, CDR1 is SQVTM and CDR2 is ANQGSEA. This CDR3 region has 12 residues. In DNA, the CDR3 is TGCAGCGTTGTGGACATCTCCTACGAGCAGTACTTC. Protein: CSVVDISYEQYF.

This rearrangement joins TRBV4-1 to TRBJ2-6, with D perhaps matching TRBD2 (6 bases). Germline CDR1 and CDR2: MGHRA and YSYEKL. The CDR3 has 19 amino acids. V was pared by 3 bases and J by 0 bases, with 18 bases between. The CDR3 DNA follows: TGCGCCAGCAGCCATCCGGACGGTAGCGGAGGCTCTGGGGCCAACGTCCTGACTTTC. Translated, it gives CASSHPDGSGGSGANVLTF.

This clone appeared a few times. J is TRBJ2-7 and V is TRBV5-1; 8 nucleotides agree with TRBD2. V lost 0 bases to trimming and J lost 5 bases; unmatched junction nucleotides: 4. Germline V gene lookup returns CDR1 SGHRS and CDR2 YFSETQ. The CDR3 has 14 amino acids. The CDR3 DNA is TGCGCCAGCAGCTTGGGAGCGGGAGTAGACGAGCAGTACTTC. Protein: CASSLGAGVDEQYF.

There are a few counts of this clone. The J gene is TRBJ2-1, the V gene TRBV5-6, with D unclear. Germline V gene data show CDR1 as SGHDT and CDR2 as YYEEEE. Trimming pared 4 bases from V and 5 bases from J, leaving 13 bases between. The length of the CDR3 is 14 residues. For the CDR3, the DNA is TGTGCCAGCAGCCAGATTTCATTGGACAATGAGCAGTTCTTC. Residues: CASSQISLDNEQFF.

This rearrangement joins TRBV18 to TRBJ1-1; 10 positions match TRBD1. The CDR3 has 15 residues. CDR1 is KGHSH, CDR2 LQKENI, per germline. With V trimmed by 4 bases and J by 9 bases, 11 bases remained unmatched. The CDR3 loop reads CASSLDRGLTDQAFF. The CDR3 region has the DNA TGTGCCAGCTCACTCGACAGGGGGCTTACCGATCAAGCTTTCTTT.

This clone was counted at least ten times. The chain recombines TRBV7-9 with TRBJ2-7, with D uncertain. Germline values: CDR1 SEHNR, CDR2 FQNEAQ (reference sequence). Trimming left V 5 bases short and J 3 bases short, with 8 bases between. The length of the CDR3 is 12 residues. CDR3 amino acids: CASSTGIYEQYF. The CDR3 DNA sequence: TGTGCCAGCAGCACGGGTATCTACGAGCAGTACTTC.

This clone appeared a few times. V and J are TRBV27 and TRBJ2-5, with 11 nucleotides matching TRBD2. The CDR3 runs 16 residues. V lost 2 bases to trimming and J lost 1 base; unmatched junction nucleotides: 3. Germline lookup yields CDR1 MNHEY and CDR2 SMNVEV (reference sequence). The CDR3 DNA reads as TGTGCCAGCAGTTTACAGGGGACTAGCGGCCAAGAGACCCAGTACTTC. It encodes CASSLQGTSGQETQYF.

V gene TRBV7-9 combines with J gene TRBJ1-1, with a weak D call TRBD1 (5 bases). This CDR3 region has 15 residues. The germline V and J ends were trimmed by 0 bases and 4 bases, with 12 bases remaining between them. CDR1 is SEHNR, CDR2 FQNEAQ, per germline (reference sequence). The CDR3: CASSLALQVSTEAFF. CDR3 sequence (DNA): TGTGCCAGCAGCTTAGCGCTACAGGTGAGCACTGAAGCTTTCTTT.

The V and J genes are TRBV30 and TRBJ2-2, with 9 bases lining up with TRBD1. J gave up 4 bases and V 7 bases, and 13 bases lay outside the gene matches. The CDR3 spans 16 residues. Germline lookup yields CDR1 GTSNPN and CDR2 SVGIG (reference sequence). CDR3 sequence (DNA): TGTGCCTCAAAACGGACAGGGGTTATGGGCACCGGGGAGCTGTTTTTT. This sequence encodes CASKRTGVMGTGELFF.

The table lists this clone with a few counts. J is TRBJ2-1 and V is TRBV30; 11 positions match TRBD2. The CDR3 totals 14 residues. Germline-derived CDR1 and CDR2 are GTSNPN and SVGIG (reference sequence). In DNA, the CDR3 is TGTTTGGGGGCAGATAGCGGGAGGGCCTGGGAGCAGTTCTTC. Translating it yields CLGADSGRAWEQFF.

This clone was detected only a few times. J is TRBJ2-2 and V is TRBV5-4, with TRBD2 matching 15 bases. This CDR3 has 17 residues. With V trimmed by 4 bases and J by 3 bases, 4 bases remained unmatched. Germline loops: CDR1 SGHNT, CDR2 YYREEE (reference sequence). The CDR3 sequence: CASSIRTSGRDTGELFF. In nucleotides, the CDR3 is TGTGCCAGCAGCATAAGGACTAGCGGGAGGGACACCGGGGAGCTGTTTTTT.

This rearrangement joins TRBV19 to TRBJ1-5; D may be TRBD1 (5 bases). The V gene's germline CDR1 is LNHDA and CDR2 SQIVND (reference sequence). Trimming shortened V by 2 bases and J by 4 bases, and 9 bases separated the two germline ends. This CDR3 has 14 amino acids. The CDR3 nucleotides are TGTGCCAGTAGTATATCAGGGTCGAATCAGCCCCAGCATTTT. Translated, it gives CASSISGSNQPQHF.

A few counts support this clone. Distinct nucleotide sequences in the sample also encode this CDR3. This chain uses TRBV29-1 with TRBJ2-5; D is possibly TRBD1 (5 bases). The CDR3 has 13 amino acids. Germline lookup yields CDR1 SQVTM and CDR2 ANQGSEA. Trimming pared 1 base from V and 4 bases from J, leaving 10 bases between. CDR3 in DNA: TGCAGCGTTGAAGTAGGTGGGGCAGAGACCCAGTACTTC. Translation gives CSVEVGGAETQYF.

The CDR3 coding sequence is TGTGCCAGTAGTATCGACAGGGGGTACACCGGGGAGCTGTTTTTT. Translation gives CASSIDRGYTGELFF. The V gene is TRBV19, the J gene TRBJ2-2; 9 nucleotides match TRBD1. This CDR3 is built from 15 residues. V dropped 3 bases and J dropped 3; count of bases not matched to a gene: 2. Looked up from germline, CDR1 is LNHDA and CDR2 is SQIVND (reference sequence).

The CDR3: CASTVDSRAFF. CDR3 sequence (DNA): TGTGCCAGCACCGTCGACAGTCGGGCTTTCTTT. The genes are TRBV2 and TRBJ1-1; weak D call: TRBD1 (5 bases). CDR3 length equals 11 residues. The ends were cut back, 7 bases at V and 11 bases at J, with 14 bases in the middle. Germline-derived CDR1 and CDR2 are SNHLY and FYNNEI.

This clone turned up a few times. The chain links TRBV30 to TRBJ2-1, with a tentative D call TRBD1 (5 bases). V lost 0 bases, J lost 14 bases, and 11 bases lay in between. The germline V gene encodes CDR1 GTSNPN and CDR2 SVGIG (reference sequence). There are 11 residues in the CDR3. CDR3 region: CAWSVGRAKFF. As DNA, the CDR3 is TGTGCCTGGAGTGTGGGCAGGGCGAAGTTCTTC. The full variable domain, rest sourced from reference TRBV30 and TRBJ2-1, is SQTIHQWPATLVQPVGSPLSLECTVEGTSNPNLYWYRQAAGRGLQLLFYSVGIGQISSEVPQNLSASRPQDRQFILSSKKLLLSDSGFYLCAWSVGRAKFFGPGTRLTVL.

J is TRBJ1-5 and V is TRBV19; TRBD1 agrees at 9 bases. The CDR3 is 14 residues long. CDR1 and CDR2 (germline): LNHDA, SQIVND (reference sequence). J was trimmed by 7 bases and V by 5 bases; bases with no gene match: 6. The DNA of the CDR3 is TGTGCCAGTAGTGGTACGACAGGGGGACAGCCCCAGCATTTT. It is translated as CASSGTTGGQPQHF.

The chain uses TRBV30 and TRBJ1-1, with unresolved D. Germline values: CDR1 GTSNPN, CDR2 SVGIG (reference sequence). This CDR3 comprises 13 residues. V was cut by 3 bases and J by 2 bases, with 10 bases left in between. For the CDR3, the DNA is TGTGCCTGGAGGTCAGGATTTAACACTGAAGCTTTCTTT. It specifies CAWRSGFNTEAFF.

The chain couples TRBV18 to TRBJ2-1, with D possibly matching TRBD1 (6 bases). Germline lookup yields CDR1 KGHSH and CDR2 LQKENI. The CDR3 has 15 residues. V shed 6 bases and J shed 6 bases, with 18 bases lying between them. CDR3 sequence: CASSQSRTDSNEQFF. DNA for the CDR3: TGTGCCAGCTCCCAGTCCAGGACAGATAGCAATGAGCAGTTCTTC.

The sample holds many counts of this clone. This rearrangement joins TRBV6-6 to TRBJ2-5; no reliable D call. Between the trimmed V and J ends, which lost 6 bases and 5 bases, there was a span of 16 bases. This CDR3 is 14 amino acids long. Germline CDR1 is MNHNY and CDR2 is SVGAGI (reference sequence). CDR3 sequence reads: CASSSHQEFETQYF. In DNA, the CDR3 is TGTGCCAGCAGCTCCCATCAGGAATTTGAGACCCAGTACTTC.

This clone showed up just a few times. The V gene is TRBV4-2, the J gene TRBJ2-1; the D is unclear. The CDR3 loop spans 17 amino acids. Germline lookup yields CDR1 LGHNA and CDR2 YNFKEQ. The V and J ends lost 2 bases and 0 bases respectively, with 14 bases between them. The CDR3 nucleotides read TGTGCCAGCAGCCAAACCTCTTCCTCGAGCTCCTACAATGAGCAGTTCTTC. As protein: CASSQTSSSSSYNEQFF.